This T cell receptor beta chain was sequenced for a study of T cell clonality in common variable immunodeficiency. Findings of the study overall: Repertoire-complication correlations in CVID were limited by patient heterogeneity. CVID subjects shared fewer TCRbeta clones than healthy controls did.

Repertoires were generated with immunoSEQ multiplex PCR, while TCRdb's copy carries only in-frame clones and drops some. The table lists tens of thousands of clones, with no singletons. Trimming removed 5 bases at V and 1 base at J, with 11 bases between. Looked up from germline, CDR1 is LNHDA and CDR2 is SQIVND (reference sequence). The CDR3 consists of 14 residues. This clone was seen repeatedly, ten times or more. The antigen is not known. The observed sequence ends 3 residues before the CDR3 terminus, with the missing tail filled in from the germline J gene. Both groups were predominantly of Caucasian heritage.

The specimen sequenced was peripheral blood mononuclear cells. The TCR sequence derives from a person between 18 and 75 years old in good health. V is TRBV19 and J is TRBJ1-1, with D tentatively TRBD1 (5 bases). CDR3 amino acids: CASSAGTGNTEAFF. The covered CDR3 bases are TGTGCCAGTAGTGCAGGAACAGGGAACACTGAA.